The 18 T cell receptor beta chains below were found in one sample sequenced in a study of cytomegalovirus exposure and HLA in healthy donors. The PCR contained 60 Vbeta and 13 Jbeta primers. Clones were read by immunoSEQ multiplex PCR, and TCRdb kept only the in-frame ones, dropping some. The sample contains about 78,000 clones, about four fifths of which appear only once. The sequenced sample consisted of PBMCs. The receptors come from a man aged 45-65 years in good health and CMV-seropositive.

This rearrangement joins TRBV7-3 to TRBJ2-1; perhaps TRBD2 as D (7 bases). Per germline, CDR1 SGHTA and CDR2 FQGTGA. Trimming took 5 bases from V and 7 from J, leaving 18 bases between them. The CDR3 is 15 residues long. CDR3 residues: CASSTGGASENEQFF. The CDR3 DNA reads TGTGCCAGCAGCACTGGGGGGGCTAGCGAAAATGAGCAGTTCTTC.

This chain uses TRBV7-6 with TRBJ2-7, with 7 bases fitting TRBD1. V dropped 3 bases and J dropped 4; count of bases not matched to a gene: 6. CDR1 is SGHVS and CDR2 is FNYEAQ in the germline V gene. This CDR3 has 14 amino acids. The CDR3 reads CASSFRQGPYEQYF. The CDR3 DNA sequence: TGTGCCAGCAGCTTCCGACAGGGTCCGTACGAGCAGTACTTC.

The rearrangement joins TRBV29-1 to TRBJ2-1, with 8 bases fitting TRBD1. The CDR3 runs to 15 residues. Germline assignment: CDR1 SQVTM and CDR2 ANQGSEA. Trimming cost V 2 bases and J 1 base; bases outside gene matches: 4. The chain's CDR3 is CSVEWDRPSYNEQFF. Written as DNA, the CDR3 is TGCAGCGTTGAATGGGACAGGCCTTCCTACAATGAGCAGTTCTTC.

CDR3 nucleotide sequence: TGTGCCAGCAGGAGCCTCGGGACAAATTACGAGCAGTACTTC. Amino acid sequence: CASRSLGTNYEQYF. J is TRBJ2-7 and V is TRBV27; TRBD1 might be the D (6 bases). There are 14 residues in the CDR3. Germline V gives CDR1 MNHEY, CDR2 SMNVEV (reference sequence). The V end was cut by 6 bases, the J end by 4 bases, with 16 bases between.

The chain is built from TRBV7-6 and TRBJ1-6; tentatively, D is TRBD1 (6 bases). Germline CDR1 SGHVS, CDR2 FNYEAQ. Trimming stripped 6 bases from V and 1 base from J, with 13 bases between. The CDR3 has 16 residues. The CDR3 here is CASSARGRSYNSPLHF. DNA of the CDR3: TGTGCCAGCAGTGCCAGGGGAAGGTCCTATAATTCACCCCTCCACTTT.

The chain recombines TRBV18 with TRBJ2-1; 12 bases are a match to TRBD2. The length of the CDR3 is 16 residues. Germline loops: CDR1 KGHSH, CDR2 LQKENI. With 1 base clipped from V and 8 bases from J, the junction kept 6 bases outside the gene matches. This CDR3 is CASSPLILAGGDEQFF. CDR3 DNA sequence: TGTGCCAGCTCACCACTAATACTAGCGGGAGGTGATGAGCAGTTCTTC.

V and J are TRBV7-2 and TRBJ2-5; 8 nucleotides align to TRBD2. The CDR3 is 15 amino acids. Per the germline V gene, CDR1 is SGHTA and CDR2 is FQGNSA. Trimming took 2 bases from V and 5 from J; bases not matched to a gene: 7. The CDR3 reads CASSLQAGVVETQYF. In DNA form, the CDR3 reads TGTGCCAGCAGCTTACAAGCGGGAGTGGTGGAGACCCAGTACTTC. Full variable domain (outside the CDR3, taken from reference TRBV7-2 and TRBJ2-5): GAGVSQSPSNKVTEKGKDVELRCDPISGHTALYWYRQSLGQGLEFLIYFQGNSAPDKSGLPSDRFSAERTGGSVSTLTIQRTQQEDSAVYLCASSLQAGVVETQYFGPGTRLLVL.

The CDR3 region is CASSSTARNTEAFF. The CDR3 nucleotides are TGTGCCAGCAGTTCGACAGCAAGAAACACTGAAGCTTTCTTT. This chain joins TRBV6-6 and TRBJ1-1; D might be TRBD1 (5 bases). The CDR3 sequence is 14 residues long. Germline assignment: CDR1 MNHNY and CDR2 SVGAGI (reference sequence). V was shortened by 4 bases and J by 2 bases, with 11 bases between the two germline ends.

This rearrangement joins TRBV6-5 to TRBJ1-5; TRBD1 aligns across 8 bases. This CDR3 has 15 residues. Germline trimming cut 4 bases from V and 6 bases from J; bases unmatched to any gene: 8. The V gene's germline CDR1 is MNHEY and CDR2 SVGAGI. This chain's CDR3 is CASSSADREFQPQHF. CDR3 in DNA: TGTGCCAGCAGTTCCGCGGACAGGGAGTTTCAGCCCCAGCATTTT.

The J gene is TRBJ2-7, the V gene TRBV6-5; 9 bases match TRBD1. The CDR3 length is 13 residues. The V gene end was trimmed by 9 bases and the J gene end by 6 bases; junction bases not matched to a gene: 9. The V gene's germline CDR1 is MNHEY and CDR2 SVGAGI. CDR3 sequence (DNA): TGTGCCAGTCAGGAACAGGGGGCAGGCGAGCAGTACTTC. It codes for CASQEQGAGEQYF.

The chain employs TRBV30 and TRBJ2-2; 12 positions agree with TRBD2. The CDR3 runs to 14 residues. Germline-derived CDR1 and CDR2 are GTSNPN and SVGIG (reference sequence). The J segment lost 8 bases and the V segment lost 2 bases, leaving 3 bases of the junction unmatched. Here the CDR3 reads CAWSPGTSGGELFF. For the CDR3, the DNA is TGTGCCTGGAGTCCGGGGACTAGCGGGGGGGAGCTGTTTTTT.

The table lists this clone with a count of one. The chain couples TRBV4-3 to TRBJ2-5; 7 nucleotides match TRBD1. The tail of the sequence fits TRBJ2-7 better, so the J call may be wrong. The CDR3 spans 16 residues. Germline V gene lookup returns CDR1 LGHNA and CDR2 YSLEER. CDR3 sequence: CASSQGMDRRHYEQYF. As DNA, the CDR3 is TGCGCCAGCAGCCAGGGGATGGACAGGCGACACTACGAGCAGTACTTC.

CDR3 amino acids: CASSFSGRAHEQYF. CDR3 nucleotides: TGTGCCAGCAGTTTTAGCGGGAGGGCTCACGAGCAGTACTTC. The rearrangement links TRBV27 to TRBJ2-7; TRBD2 matches at 11 bases. Germline-derived CDR1 and CDR2 are MNHEY and SMNVEV (reference sequence). The CDR3 spans 14 residues. The trim removed 3 bases at V and 5 bases at J, leaving 3 bases unmatched.

The chain couples TRBV4-1 to TRBJ1-1; D ambiguous. The CDR3 is 16 amino acids. Between the trimmed V and J ends, which lost 4 bases and 1 base, there was a span of 16 bases. Germline V gives CDR1 MGHRA, CDR2 YSYEKL. The CDR3 spells CASSPWEGGRNTEAFF. CDR3 DNA sequence: TGCGCCAGCAGCCCGTGGGAGGGAGGGAGGAACACTGAAGCTTTCTTT.

The gene calls are TRBV7-9 and TRBJ2-7; TRBD1 matches at 8 bases. Germline CDR1 reads SEHNR; CDR2 reads FQNEAQ (reference sequence). With V trimmed by 5 bases and J by 4 bases, 4 bases remained unmatched. This CDR3 comprises 13 residues. CDR3 sequence reads: CASSVTGGYEQYF. Written as DNA, the CDR3 is TGTGCCAGCAGCGTAACAGGGGGTTACGAGCAGTACTTC.

J is TRBJ2-1 and V is TRBV4-2; 8 bases agree with TRBD2. The CDR3 consists of 17 residues. After removal of 0 bases from V and 3 bases from J, the junction contained 7 bases not matched to a gene. Germline CDR1 is LGHNA and CDR2 is YNFKEQ. The CDR3 spells CASSQEYRAGDYNEQFF. The CDR3 nucleotides are TGTGCCAGCAGCCAAGAGTATAGAGCGGGAGACTACAATGAGCAGTTCTTC.

The rearrangement joins TRBV6-1 to TRBJ2-3; a possible D gene is TRBD2 (6 bases). Trimming took off 7 bases at V and 1 base at J, with 12 bases between the two ends. Germline CDR1 reads MNHNS; CDR2 reads SASEGT. This CDR3 is built from 14 residues. This CDR3 is CASTWRAGTDTQYF. For the CDR3, the DNA is TGTGCCAGCACCTGGAGGGCCGGCACAGATACGCAGTATTTT.

The chain has TRBV29-1 and TRBJ2-7; D not certain. Trimming removed 6 bases at V and 3 bases at J, with 9 bases between. Germline CDR1 and CDR2: SQVTM and ANQGSEA. CDR3 length equals 11 residues. The CDR3 loop reads CSVRQRYEQYF. DNA for the CDR3: TGCAGCGTCCGTCAGCGCTACGAGCAGTACTTC.